This T cell receptor (beta chain) emerged from a study of T cells after yellow fever vaccination. Study context: The authors prepared low-cell-number fractions using SMART-Seq v4 Ultra Low Input.

Study-level findings and limits: It was a small share of clonotypes that appeared in both CD4 and CD8 compartments.

As TCR cDNA was made by 5'RACE template switching, a universal primer site and UMIs were added. TCRdb processed the 5' RACE reads anew with MiXCR; each CDR3 protein has one entry. Of more than 95,000 distinct CDR3 sequences listed, roughly 9% are singletons. The V end lost 4 bases, the J end lost 5 bases, and 18 bases lay between the germline ends. Germline CDR1 and CDR2: MGHRA and YSYEKL. This CDR3 comprises 16 residues. This clonotype showed up many times. The target antigen is unknown. This clonotype originated in a man aged 18 to 35 who received the YFV17D yellow fever vaccine. Here the sequenced sample was CD8+ T cells sorted from PBMCs, taken on the day of the yellow fever booster vaccination. The rearrangement uses TRBV4-1 and TRBJ2-4, with D possibly being TRBD1 or TRBD2 (5 bases each). The CDR3 reads CASSLRGQGLQNIQYF. The CDR3 coding sequence is TGCGCCAGCAGCCTTAGAGGGCAGGGTCTTCAAAACATTCAGTACTTC.